A single sample is the source of the 8 T cell receptor beta chains below, sequenced in a study of spatial heterogeneity in lung cancer (dated by TCRdb to between 2018 and 2020). For these receptors, no antigen is known. What the work shows at the level of the full study, not this receptor alone: A correlation was observed between the number of expanded intratumoral alpha and beta TCRs and the tumor nonsynonymous mutation count.

Preparation of the library involved 5' RACE. The reads were generated on a NextSeq 500. TCRdb cleaned the public reads at Q25 with fastp, built clones with MiXCR and kept in-frame beta chains. One record per CDR3 amino acid sequence lists the most common genes and DNA. This sample lists over 6,500 distinct CDR3 sequences; approximately 12% were detected once. The ten largest clones take up about a fifth of the sample. The time point label, as the study defines it: sample taken at primary tumor resection. The material was lung tumor tissue, obtained at surgery. Receptor source: a male donor with early-stage non-small cell lung cancer.

The sample holds many counts of this clonotype. This rearrangement joins TRBV7-9 to TRBJ1-1; D gene ambiguous. The CDR3 sequence is 13 residues long. V was pared by 1 base and J by 6 bases, with 9 bases between. Germline CDR1 and CDR2: SEHNR and FQNEAQ (reference sequence). This CDR3 is CASSLGEKAEAFF. CDR3 bases: TGTGCCAGCAGCTTAGGGGAGAAGGCTGAAGCTTTCTTT. Combining the CDR3 with reference TRBV7-9 and TRBJ1-1 gives the whole variable domain DTGVSQNPRHKITKRGQNVTFRCDPISEHNRLYWYRQTLGQGPEFLTYFQNEAQLEKSRLLSDRFSAERPKGSFSTLEIQRTEQGDSAMYLCASSLGEKAEAFFGQGTRLTVV.

This clonotype came up many times. V gene TRBV6-5 combines with J gene TRBJ2-7; D perhaps matches TRBD2 (6 bases). Trimming shortened V by 3 bases and J by 3 bases, and 15 bases separated the two germline ends. The CDR3 has 15 residues. Germline V lookup: CDR1 MNHEY, CDR2 SVGAGI. The CDR3 nucleotides read TGTGCCAGCAGTTATAGTCCCCAGGGAGGCTACGAGCAGTACTTC. Its protein is CASSYSPQGGYEQYF.

This clonotype was recorded at least ten times. This chain connects TRBV11-2 to TRBJ2-2; 11 nucleotides agree with TRBD2. CDR1 is SGHAT, CDR2 FQNNGV, per germline. The CDR3 runs 17 residues. With 4 bases clipped from V and 3 bases from J, the junction kept 7 bases outside the gene matches. The CDR3 bases are TGTGCCAGCAGCTCGTCTTTAGCGGGAGGGCACACCGGGGAGCTGTTTTTT. This encodes CASSSSLAGGHTGELFF.

This clonotype is classed as medium-sized (0.01 to 0.1%). V is TRBV7-2 and J is TRBJ2-4; TRBD2 aligns across 11 bases. Germline V CDR1 and CDR2: SGHTA, FQGNSA. The CDR3 is made up of 19 amino acids. V gave up 1 base and J gave up 3 bases; unmatched junction bases: 11. The CDR3 spells CASSLVVAGGPSSKNIQYF. In nucleotides, the CDR3 is TGTGCCAGCAGCTTAGTTGTAGCGGGAGGGCCATCCAGCAAAAACATTCAGTACTTC. The full variable domain, with the rest looked up from reference TRBV7-2 and TRBJ2-4, is GAGVSQSPSNKVTEKGKDVELRCDPISGHTALYWYRQSLGQGLEFLIYFQGNSAPDKSGLPSDRFSAERTGGSVSTLTIQRTQQEDSAVYLCASSLVVAGGPSSKNIQYFGAGTRLSVL.

This clonotype came up many times. The chain is built from TRBV7-9 and TRBJ2-5; 7 nucleotides align to TRBD2. Germline assignment: CDR1 SEHNR and CDR2 FQNEAQ (reference sequence). This CDR3 region has 13 residues. Losses at the gene ends were 6 bases for V and 2 bases for J; bases not matched to a gene: 3. In DNA form, the CDR3 reads TGTGCCAGCAGTATAGCGGGTCAAGAGACCCAGTACTTC. Translation gives CASSIAGQETQYF.

Relative to its sample, this clonotype is medium-sized. This sequence joins TRBV7-9 and TRBJ2-3; the D is unclear. Germline-derived CDR1 and CDR2 are SEHNR and FQNEAQ (reference sequence). This CDR3 has 13 amino acids. V shed 1 base and J shed 1 base, with 3 bases lying between them. CDR3 nucleotide sequence: TGTGCCAGCAGCTTAGACGGCACAGATACGCAGTATTTT. Its protein is CASSLDGTDTQYF.

The chain joins TRBV19 to TRBJ1-5, with no clear D. The CDR3 consists of 13 residues. V lost 4 bases and J 9 bases, leaving 13 bases between the germline ends. The germline V gene has CDR1 LNHDA and CDR2 SQIVND (reference sequence). CDR3 amino acids: CASSTLGIPPQHF. CDR3 DNA: TGTGCCAGTAGTACATTGGGGATACCGCCCCAGCATTTT.

V is TRBV14 and J is TRBJ2-2; D may be TRBD1 or TRBD2 (5 bases each). This CDR3 comprises 13 residues. Germline assignment: CDR1 SGHDN and CDR2 FVKESK. V was shortened by 1 base and J by 5 bases, with 5 bases between the two germline ends. The CDR3, as DNA: TGTGCCAGCAGCCAAGGGGGGACCGGGGAGCTGTTTTTT. As protein: CASSQGGTGELFF.